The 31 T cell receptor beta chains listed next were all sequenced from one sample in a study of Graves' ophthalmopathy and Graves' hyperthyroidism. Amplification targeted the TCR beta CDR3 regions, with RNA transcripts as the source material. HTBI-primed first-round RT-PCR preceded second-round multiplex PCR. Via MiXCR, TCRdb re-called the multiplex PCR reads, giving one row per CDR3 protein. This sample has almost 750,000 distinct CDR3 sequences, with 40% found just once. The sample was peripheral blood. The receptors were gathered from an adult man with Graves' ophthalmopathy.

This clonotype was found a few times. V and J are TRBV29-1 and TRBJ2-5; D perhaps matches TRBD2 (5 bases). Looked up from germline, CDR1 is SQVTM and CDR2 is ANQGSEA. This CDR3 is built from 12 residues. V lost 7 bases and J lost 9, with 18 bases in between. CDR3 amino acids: CSAGSGPVAQYF. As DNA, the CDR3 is TGCAGCGCGGGGAGTGGACCCGTGGCCCAGTACTTC. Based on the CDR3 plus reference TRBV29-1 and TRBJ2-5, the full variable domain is SAVISQKPSRDICQRGTSLTIQCQVDSQVTMMFWYRQQPGQSLTLIATANQGSEATYESGFVIDKFPISRPNLTFSTLTVSNMSPEDSSIYLCSAGSGPVAQYFGPGTRLLVL.

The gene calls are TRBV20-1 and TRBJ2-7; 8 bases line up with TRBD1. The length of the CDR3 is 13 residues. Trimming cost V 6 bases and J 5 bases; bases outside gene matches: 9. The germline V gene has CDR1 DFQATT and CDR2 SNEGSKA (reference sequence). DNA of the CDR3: TGCAGTGCCCCGGGGCAGGGGGCCGACGAGCAGTACTTC. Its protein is CSAPGQGADEQYF.

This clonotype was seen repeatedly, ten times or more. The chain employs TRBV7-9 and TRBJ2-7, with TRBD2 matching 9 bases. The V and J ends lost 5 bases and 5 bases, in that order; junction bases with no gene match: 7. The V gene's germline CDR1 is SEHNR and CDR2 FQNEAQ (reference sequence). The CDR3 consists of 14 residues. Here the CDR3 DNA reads TGTGCCAGCAGCCTTTCGAGCGGGAGGAACGAGCAGTACTTC. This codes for CASSLSSGRNEQYF.

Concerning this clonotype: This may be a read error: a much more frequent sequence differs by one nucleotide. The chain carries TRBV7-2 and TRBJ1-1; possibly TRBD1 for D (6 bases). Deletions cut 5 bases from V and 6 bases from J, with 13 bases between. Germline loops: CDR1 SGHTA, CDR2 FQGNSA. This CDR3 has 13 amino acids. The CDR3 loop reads CASSPLRGAEAFF. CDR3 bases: TGTGCCAGCAGCCCTCTCAGGGGCGCTGAAGCTTTCTTT.

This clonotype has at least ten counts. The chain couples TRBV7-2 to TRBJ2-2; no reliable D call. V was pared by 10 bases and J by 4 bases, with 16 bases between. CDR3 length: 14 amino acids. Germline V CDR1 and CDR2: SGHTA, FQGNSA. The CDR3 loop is CATSLGPGTGELFF. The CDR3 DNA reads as TGTGCCACCTCGTTAGGGCCGGGCACCGGGGAGCTGTTTTTT.

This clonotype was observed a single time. CDR3 amino acids: CSSSGSETQYF. The DNA of the CDR3 is TGCAGTTCGTCTGGATCAGAGACCCAGTACTTC. V is TRBV29-1 and J is TRBJ2-5; D is ambiguous. Germline values: CDR1 SQVTM, CDR2 ANQGSEA. The CDR3 has 11 amino acids.

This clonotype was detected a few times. The CDR3 DNA is TGTGCCAGCAGCTGGGACCTGGGGAACACTGAAGCTTTCTTT. This sequence encodes CASSWDLGNTEAFF. This chain links TRBV7-9 with TRBJ1-1; tentative D call: TRBD1 (5 bases). With 4 bases removed from V and 1 base from J, the gap between germline ends came to 10 bases. CDR1 and CDR2 from the germline V gene are SEHNR and FQNEAQ (reference sequence). The CDR3 is 14 amino acids.

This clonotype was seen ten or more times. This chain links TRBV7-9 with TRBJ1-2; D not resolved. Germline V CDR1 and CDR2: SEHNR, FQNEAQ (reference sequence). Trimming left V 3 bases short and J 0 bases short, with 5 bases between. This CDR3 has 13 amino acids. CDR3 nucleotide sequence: TGTGCCAGCAGCTTCGGGGCTAACTATGGCTACACCTTC. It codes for CASSFGANYGYTF.

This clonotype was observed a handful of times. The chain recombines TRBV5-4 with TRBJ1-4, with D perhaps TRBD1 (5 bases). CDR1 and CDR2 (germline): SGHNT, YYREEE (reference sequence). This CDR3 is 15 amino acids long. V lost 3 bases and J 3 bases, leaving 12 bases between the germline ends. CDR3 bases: TGTGCCAGCAGCTCCTCAGGGAAGGCTAATGAAAAACTGTTTTTT. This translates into CASSSSGKANEKLFF.

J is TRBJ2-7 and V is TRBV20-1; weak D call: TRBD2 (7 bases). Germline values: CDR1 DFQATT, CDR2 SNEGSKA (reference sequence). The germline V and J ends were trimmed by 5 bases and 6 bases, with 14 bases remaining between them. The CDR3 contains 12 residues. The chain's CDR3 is CSARRGAREQYF. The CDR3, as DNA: TGCAGTGCTCGACGGGGGGCGCGCGAGCAGTACTTC.

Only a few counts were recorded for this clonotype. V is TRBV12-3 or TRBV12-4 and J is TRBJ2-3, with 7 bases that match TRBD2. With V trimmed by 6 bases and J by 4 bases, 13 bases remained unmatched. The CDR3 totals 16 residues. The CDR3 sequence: CASSPMAGDDADTQYF. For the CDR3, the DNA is TGTGCCAGCAGCCCCATGGCGGGAGACGACGCAGATACGCAGTATTTT.

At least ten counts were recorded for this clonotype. CDR3 amino acids: CASSVGTGATEAFF. CDR3 in DNA: TGTGCCAGCAGCGTAGGTACGGGGGCGACTGAAGCTTTCTTT. The chain carries TRBV9 and TRBJ1-1, with a possible D match to TRBD1 (6 bases). CDR3 length: 14 amino acids. CDR1 and CDR2 (germline): SGDLS, YYNGEE. Trimming left V 0 bases short and J 5 bases short, with 11 bases between.

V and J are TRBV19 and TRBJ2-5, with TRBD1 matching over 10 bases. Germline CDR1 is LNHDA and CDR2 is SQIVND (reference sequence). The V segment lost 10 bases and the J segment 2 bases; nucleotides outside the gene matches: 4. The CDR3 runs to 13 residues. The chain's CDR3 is CATGQGGQETQYF. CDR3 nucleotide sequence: TGTGCCACCGGACAGGGGGGACAAGAGACCCAGTACTTC.

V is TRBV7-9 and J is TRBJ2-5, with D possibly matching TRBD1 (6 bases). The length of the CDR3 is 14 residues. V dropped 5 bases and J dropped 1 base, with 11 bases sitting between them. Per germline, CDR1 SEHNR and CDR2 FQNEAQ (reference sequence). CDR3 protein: CASSDEQGQETQYF. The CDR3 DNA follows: TGTGCCAGCAGCGACGAACAGGGCCAAGAGACCCAGTACTTC.

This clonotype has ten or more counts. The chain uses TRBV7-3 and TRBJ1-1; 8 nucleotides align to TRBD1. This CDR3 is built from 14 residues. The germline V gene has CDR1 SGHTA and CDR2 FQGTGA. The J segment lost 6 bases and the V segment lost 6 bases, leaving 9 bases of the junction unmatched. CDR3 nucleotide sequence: TGTGCCAGCAGGATCGGACAGGGTAGCGCTGAAGCTTTCTTT. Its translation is CASRIGQGSAEAFF.

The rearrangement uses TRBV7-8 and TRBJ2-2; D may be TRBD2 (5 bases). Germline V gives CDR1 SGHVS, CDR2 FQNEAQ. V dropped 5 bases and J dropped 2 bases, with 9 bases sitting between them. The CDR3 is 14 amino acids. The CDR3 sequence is CASSPRTNTGELFF. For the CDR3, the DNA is TGTGCCAGCAGCCCAAGGACTAACACCGGGGAGCTGTTTTTT.

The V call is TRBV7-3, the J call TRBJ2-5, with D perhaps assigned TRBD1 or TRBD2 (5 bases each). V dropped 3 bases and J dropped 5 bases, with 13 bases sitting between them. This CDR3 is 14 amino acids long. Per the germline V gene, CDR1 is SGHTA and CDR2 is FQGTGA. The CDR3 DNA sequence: TGTGCCAGCAGCTTGGGACGGATAATGGAGACCCAGTACTTC. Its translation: CASSLGRIMETQYF.

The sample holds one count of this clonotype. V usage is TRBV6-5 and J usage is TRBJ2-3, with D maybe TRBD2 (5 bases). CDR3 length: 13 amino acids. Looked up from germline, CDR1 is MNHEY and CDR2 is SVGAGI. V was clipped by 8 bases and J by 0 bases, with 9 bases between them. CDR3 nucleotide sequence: TGTGCCAGCTGGGAGTCTAGCACAGATACGCAGTATTTT. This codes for CASWESSTDTQYF.

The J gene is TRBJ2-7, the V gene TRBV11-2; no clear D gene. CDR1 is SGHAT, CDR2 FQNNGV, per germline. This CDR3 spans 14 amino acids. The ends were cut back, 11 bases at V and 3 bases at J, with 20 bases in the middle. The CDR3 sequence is CASGFRPGSYEQYF. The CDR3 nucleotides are TGTGCCTCCGGTTTTCGGCCCGGCAGCTACGAGCAGTACTTC.

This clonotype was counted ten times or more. CDR3 protein: CASSYLTGGGEKLFF. The CDR3 DNA follows: TGTGCCAGCAGTTACTTAACAGGGGGCGGAGAAAAACTGTTTTTT. This chain connects TRBV6-1 to TRBJ1-4, with 9 bases matching TRBD1. Germline CDR1 and CDR2: MNHNS and SASEGT. The CDR3 is made up of 15 amino acids. Unmatched junction bases numbered 9, after V lost 5 bases and J lost 8 bases.

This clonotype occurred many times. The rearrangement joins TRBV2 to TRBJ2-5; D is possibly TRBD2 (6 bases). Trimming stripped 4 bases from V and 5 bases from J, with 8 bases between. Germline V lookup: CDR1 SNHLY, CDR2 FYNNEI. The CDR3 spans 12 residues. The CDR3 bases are TGTGCCAGCAGTGCTCGGGGGGAGACCCAGTACTTC. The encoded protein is CASSARGETQYF. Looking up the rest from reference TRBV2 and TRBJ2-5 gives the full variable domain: EPEVTQTPSHQVTQMGQEVILRCVPISNHLYFYWYRQILGQKVEFLVSFYNNEISEKSEIFDDQFSVERPDGSNFTLKIRSTKLEDSAMYFCASSARGETQYFGPGTRLLVL.

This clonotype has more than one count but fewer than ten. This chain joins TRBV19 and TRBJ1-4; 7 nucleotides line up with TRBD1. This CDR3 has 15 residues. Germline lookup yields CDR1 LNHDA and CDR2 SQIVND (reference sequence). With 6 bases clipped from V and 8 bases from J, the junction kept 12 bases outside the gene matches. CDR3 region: CASSINRGAKEKLFF. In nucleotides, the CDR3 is TGTGCCAGTAGCATAAACAGGGGCGCGAAGGAAAAACTGTTTTTT.

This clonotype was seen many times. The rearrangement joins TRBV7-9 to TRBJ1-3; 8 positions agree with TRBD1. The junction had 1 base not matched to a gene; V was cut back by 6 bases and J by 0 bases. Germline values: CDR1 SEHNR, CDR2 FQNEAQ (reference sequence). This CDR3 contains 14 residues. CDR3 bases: TGTGCCAGCAGGGACAGGGACTCTGGAAACACCATATATTTT. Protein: CASRDRDSGNTIYF.

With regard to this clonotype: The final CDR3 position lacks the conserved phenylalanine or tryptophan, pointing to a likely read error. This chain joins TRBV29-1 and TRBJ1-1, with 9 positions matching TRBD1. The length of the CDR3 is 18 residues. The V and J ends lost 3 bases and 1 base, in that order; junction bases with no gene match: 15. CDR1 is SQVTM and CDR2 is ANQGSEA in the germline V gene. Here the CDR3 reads CSVEGFWDRAWRNTEAFL. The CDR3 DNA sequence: TGCAGCGTTGAGGGCTTCTGGGACAGGGCGTGGAGGAACACTGAAGCTTTCTTA.

CDR3 in DNA: TGTGCCAGCAGTCACTATCCTAACTATGGCTACACCTTC. Amino acid sequence: CASSHYPNYGYTF. This chain links TRBV5-4 with TRBJ1-2, with D hard to call. Trimming removed 5 bases from V and 0 bases from J, with 8 bases in between. CDR1 and CDR2 from the germline V gene are SGHNT and YYREEE (reference sequence). This CDR3 is built from 13 residues.

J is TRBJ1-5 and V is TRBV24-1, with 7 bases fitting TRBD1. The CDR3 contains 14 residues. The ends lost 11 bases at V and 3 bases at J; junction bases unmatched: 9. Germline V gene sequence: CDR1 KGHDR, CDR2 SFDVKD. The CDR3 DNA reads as TGTGCCAGCAGGCCAGGGGGGTTCAATCAGCCCCAGCATTTT. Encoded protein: CASRPGGFNQPQHF.

CDR3 nucleotide sequence: TGCAGTGCTACCCGGGACAGCACTTATGGCTACACCTTC. Protein product: CSATRDSTYGYTF. The J gene is TRBJ1-2, the V gene TRBV20-1, with 7 bases lining up with TRBD1. Germline trimming cut 4 bases from V and 5 bases from J; bases unmatched to any gene: 7. CDR1 is DFQATT, CDR2 SNEGSKA, per germline (reference sequence). The CDR3 runs 13 residues.

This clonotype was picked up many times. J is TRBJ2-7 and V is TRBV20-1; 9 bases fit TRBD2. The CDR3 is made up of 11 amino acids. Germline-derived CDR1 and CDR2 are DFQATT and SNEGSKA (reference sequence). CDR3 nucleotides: TGCAGCGGACTAGCGTCCTACGAGCAGTACTTC. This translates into CSGLASYEQYF.

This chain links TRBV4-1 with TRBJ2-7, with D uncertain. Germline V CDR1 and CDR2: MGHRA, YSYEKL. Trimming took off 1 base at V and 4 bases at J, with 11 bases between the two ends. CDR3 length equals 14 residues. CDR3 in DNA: TGCGCCAGCAGCCAAGCTCCCGATGTGTACGAGCAGTACTTC. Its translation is CASSQAPDVYEQYF.

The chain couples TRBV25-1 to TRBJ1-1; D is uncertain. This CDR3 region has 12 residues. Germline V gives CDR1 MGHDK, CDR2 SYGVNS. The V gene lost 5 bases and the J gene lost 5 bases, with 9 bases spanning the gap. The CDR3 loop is CASSTMWTEAFF. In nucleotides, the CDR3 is TGTGCCAGCAGTACAATGTGGACTGAAGCTTTCTTT. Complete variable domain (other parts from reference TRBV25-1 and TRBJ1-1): EADIYQTPRYLVIGTGKKITLECSQTMGHDKMYWYQQDPGMELHLIHYSYGVNSTEKGDLSSESTVSRIRTEHFPLTLESARPSHTSQYLCASSTMWTEAFFGQGTRLTVV.

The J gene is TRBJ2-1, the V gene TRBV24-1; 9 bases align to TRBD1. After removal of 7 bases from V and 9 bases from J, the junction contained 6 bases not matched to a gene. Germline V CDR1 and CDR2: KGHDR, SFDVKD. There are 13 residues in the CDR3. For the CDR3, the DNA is TGTGCCACCAGCGGAACAGGGGGCATTGAGCAGTTCTTC. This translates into CATSGTGGIEQFF.